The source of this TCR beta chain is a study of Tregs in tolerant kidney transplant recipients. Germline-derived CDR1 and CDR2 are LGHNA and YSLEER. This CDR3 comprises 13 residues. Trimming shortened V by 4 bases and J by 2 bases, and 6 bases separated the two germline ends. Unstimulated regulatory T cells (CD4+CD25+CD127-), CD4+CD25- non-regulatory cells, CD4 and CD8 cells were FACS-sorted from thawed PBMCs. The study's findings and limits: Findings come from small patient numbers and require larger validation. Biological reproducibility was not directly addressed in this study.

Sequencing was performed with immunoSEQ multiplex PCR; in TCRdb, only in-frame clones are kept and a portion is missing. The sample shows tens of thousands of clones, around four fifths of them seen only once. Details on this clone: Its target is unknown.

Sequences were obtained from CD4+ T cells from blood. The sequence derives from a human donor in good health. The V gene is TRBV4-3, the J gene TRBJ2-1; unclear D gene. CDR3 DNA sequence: TGCGCCAGCAGCCGTGTCCCCTACAATGAGCAGTTCTTC. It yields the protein CASSRVPYNEQFF.